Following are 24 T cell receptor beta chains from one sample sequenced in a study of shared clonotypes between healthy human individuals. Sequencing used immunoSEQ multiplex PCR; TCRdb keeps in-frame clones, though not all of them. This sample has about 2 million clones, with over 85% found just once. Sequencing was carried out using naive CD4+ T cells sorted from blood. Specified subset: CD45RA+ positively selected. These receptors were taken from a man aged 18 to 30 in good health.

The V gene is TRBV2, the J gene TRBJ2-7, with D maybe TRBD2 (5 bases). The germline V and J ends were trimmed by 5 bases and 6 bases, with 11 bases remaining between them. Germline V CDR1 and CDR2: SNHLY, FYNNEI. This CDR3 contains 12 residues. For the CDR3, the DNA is TGTGCCAGCAGTATAAGAGAGGGCGAGCAGTACTTC. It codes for CASSIREGEQYF.

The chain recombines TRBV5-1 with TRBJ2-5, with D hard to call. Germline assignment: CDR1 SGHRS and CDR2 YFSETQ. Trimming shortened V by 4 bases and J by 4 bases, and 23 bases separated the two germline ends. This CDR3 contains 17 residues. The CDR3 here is CASSLGWRIETGETQYF. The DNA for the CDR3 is TGCGCCAGCAGCCTTGGATGGCGGATCGAGACGGGAGAGACCCAGTACTTC.

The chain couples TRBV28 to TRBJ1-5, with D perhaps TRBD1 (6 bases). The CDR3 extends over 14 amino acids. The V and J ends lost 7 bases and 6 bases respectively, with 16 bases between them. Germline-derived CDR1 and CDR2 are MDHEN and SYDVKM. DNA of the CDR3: TGTGCCAGCACTGTCGGGGGGCGTCTTCAGCCCCAGCATTTT. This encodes CASTVGGRLQPQHF.

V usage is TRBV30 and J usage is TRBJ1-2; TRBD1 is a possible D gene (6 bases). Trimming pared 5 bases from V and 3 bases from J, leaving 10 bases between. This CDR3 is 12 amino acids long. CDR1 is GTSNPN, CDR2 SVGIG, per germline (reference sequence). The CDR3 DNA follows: TGTGCCTGGGGGACATCGCACTATGGCTACACCTTC. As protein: CAWGTSHYGYTF. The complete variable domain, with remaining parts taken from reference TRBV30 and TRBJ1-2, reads SQTIHQWPATLVQPVGSPLSLECTVEGTSNPNLYWYRQAAGRGLQLLFYSVGIGQISSEVPQNLSASRPQDRQFILSSKKLLLSDSGFYLCAWGTSHYGYTFGSGTRLTVV.

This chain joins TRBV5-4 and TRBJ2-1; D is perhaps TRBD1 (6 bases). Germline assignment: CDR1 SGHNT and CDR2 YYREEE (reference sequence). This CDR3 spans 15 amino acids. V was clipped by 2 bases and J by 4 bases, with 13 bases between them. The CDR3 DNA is TGTGCCAGCAGCTTTGGAGGACAGACGTACAATGAGCAGTTCTTC. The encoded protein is CASSFGGQTYNEQFF.

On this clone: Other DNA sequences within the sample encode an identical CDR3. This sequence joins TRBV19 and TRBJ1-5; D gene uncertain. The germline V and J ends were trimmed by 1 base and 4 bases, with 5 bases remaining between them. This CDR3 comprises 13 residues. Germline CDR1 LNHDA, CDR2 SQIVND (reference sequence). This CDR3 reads CASSIASNQPQHF. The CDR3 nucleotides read TGTGCCAGTAGTATAGCTTCTAATCAGCCCCAGCATTTT.

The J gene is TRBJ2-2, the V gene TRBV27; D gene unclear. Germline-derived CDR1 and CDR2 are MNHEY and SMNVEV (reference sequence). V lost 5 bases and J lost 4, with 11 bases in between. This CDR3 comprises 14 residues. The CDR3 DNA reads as TGTGCCAGCAGTCCCACGATGGGCACCGGGGAGCTGTTTTTT. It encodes CASSPTMGTGELFF.

CDR3 DNA sequence: TGTGCCAGCAGTTACTCGACGCAGACCCAAGAGACCCAGTACTTC. Translation gives CASSYSTQTQETQYF. The rearrangement joins TRBV6-6 to TRBJ2-5; no firm D call. The CDR3 length is 15 residues. V gave up 0 bases and J gave up 1 base, with 9 bases separating them. The germline gives CDR1 MNHNY, CDR2 SVGAGI (reference sequence).

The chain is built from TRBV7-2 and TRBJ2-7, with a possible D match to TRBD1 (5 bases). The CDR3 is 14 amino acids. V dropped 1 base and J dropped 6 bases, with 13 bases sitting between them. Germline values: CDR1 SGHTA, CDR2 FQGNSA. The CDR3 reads CASSLDQGRVEQYF. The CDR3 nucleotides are TGTGCCAGCAGCTTAGATCAGGGCCGAGTCGAGCAGTACTTC.

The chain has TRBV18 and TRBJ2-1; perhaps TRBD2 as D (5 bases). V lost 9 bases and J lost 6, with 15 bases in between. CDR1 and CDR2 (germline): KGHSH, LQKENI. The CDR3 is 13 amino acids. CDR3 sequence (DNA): TGTGCCAGTCTAGCTCAGAATGGCAATGAGCAGTTCTTC. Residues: CASLAQNGNEQFF.

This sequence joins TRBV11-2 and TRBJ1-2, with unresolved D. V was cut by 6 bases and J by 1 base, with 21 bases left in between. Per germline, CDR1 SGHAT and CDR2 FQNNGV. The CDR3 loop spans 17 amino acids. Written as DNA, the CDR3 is TGTGCCAGCAGTCCCCTAAGGTCCCAGAATCATAACTATGGCTACACCTTC. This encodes CASSPLRSQNHNYGYTF.

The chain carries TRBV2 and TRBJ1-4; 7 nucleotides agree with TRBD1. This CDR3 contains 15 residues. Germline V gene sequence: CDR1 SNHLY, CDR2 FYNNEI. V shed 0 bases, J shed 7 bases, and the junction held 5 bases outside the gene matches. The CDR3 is CASSEASTGTEKLFF. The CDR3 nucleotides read TGTGCCAGCAGTGAAGCGTCGACAGGGACTGAAAAACTGTTTTTT.

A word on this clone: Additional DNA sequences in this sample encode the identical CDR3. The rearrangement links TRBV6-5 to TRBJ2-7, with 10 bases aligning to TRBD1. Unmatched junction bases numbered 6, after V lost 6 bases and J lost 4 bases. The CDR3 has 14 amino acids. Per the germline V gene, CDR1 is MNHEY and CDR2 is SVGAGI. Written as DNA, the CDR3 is TGTGCCAGCAGCCGGACAGGGGGATTGTACGAGCAGTACTTC. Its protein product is CASSRTGGLYEQYF.

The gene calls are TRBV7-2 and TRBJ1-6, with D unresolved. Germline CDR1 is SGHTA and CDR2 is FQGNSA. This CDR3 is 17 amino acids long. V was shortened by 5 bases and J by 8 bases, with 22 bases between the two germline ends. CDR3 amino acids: CASSKDYPPKRHSPLHF. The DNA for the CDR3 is TGTGCCAGCAGCAAGGACTACCCTCCGAAGAGGCATTCACCCCTCCACTTT.

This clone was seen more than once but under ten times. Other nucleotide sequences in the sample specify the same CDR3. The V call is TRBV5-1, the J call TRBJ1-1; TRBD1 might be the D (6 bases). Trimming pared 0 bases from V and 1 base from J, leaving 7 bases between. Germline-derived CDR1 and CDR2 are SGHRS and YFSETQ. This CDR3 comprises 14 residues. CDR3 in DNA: TGCGCCAGCAGCTTGGGACAGGCGAACACTGAAGCTTTCTTT. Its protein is CASSLGQANTEAFF.

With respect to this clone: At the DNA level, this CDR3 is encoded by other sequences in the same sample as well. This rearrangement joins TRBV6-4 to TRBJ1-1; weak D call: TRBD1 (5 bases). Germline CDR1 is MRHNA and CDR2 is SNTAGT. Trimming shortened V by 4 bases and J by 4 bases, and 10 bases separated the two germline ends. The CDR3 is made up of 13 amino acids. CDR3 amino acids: CASSVQGGTEAFF. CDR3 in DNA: TGTGCCAGCAGTGTCCAGGGTGGCACTGAAGCTTTCTTT.

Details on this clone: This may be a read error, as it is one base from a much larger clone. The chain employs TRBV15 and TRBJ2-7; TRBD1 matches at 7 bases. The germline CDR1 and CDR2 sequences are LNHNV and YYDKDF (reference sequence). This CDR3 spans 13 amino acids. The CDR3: CATNRETGSEQYF. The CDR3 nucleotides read TGTGCCACCAACAGAGAGACAGGGAGCGAGCAGTACTTC.

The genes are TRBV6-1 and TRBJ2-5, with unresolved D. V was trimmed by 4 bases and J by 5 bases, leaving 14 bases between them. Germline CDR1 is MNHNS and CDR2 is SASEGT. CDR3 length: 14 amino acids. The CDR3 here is CASSAQRLAETQYF. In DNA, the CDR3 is TGTGCCAGCAGTGCCCAAAGGCTTGCGGAGACCCAGTACTTC.

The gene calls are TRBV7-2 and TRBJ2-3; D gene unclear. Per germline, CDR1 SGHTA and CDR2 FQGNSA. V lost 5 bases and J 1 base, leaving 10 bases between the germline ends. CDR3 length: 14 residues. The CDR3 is CASSPRRGTDTQYF. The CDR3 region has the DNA TGTGCCAGCAGCCCACGTCGGGGCACAGATACGCAGTATTTT.

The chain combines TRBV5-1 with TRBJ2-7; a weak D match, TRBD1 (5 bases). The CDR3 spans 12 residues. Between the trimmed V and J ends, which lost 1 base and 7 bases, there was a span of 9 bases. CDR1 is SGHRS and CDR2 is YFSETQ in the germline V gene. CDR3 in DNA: TGCGCCAGCAGCTTGCCAGGGATGGAGCAGTACTTC. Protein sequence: CASSLPGMEQYF. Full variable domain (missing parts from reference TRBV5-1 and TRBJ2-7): KAGVTQTPRYLIKTRGQQVTLSCSPISGHRSVSWYQQTPGQGLQFLFEYFSETQRNKGNFPGRFSGRQFSNSRSEMNVSTLELGDSALYLCASSLPGMEQYFGPGTRLTVT.

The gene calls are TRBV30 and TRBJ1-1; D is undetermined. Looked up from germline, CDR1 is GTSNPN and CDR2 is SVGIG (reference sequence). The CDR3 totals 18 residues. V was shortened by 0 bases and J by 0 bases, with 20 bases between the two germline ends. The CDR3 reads CAWSVHIGSAPLNTEAFF. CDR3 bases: TGTGCCTGGAGTGTACACATAGGGTCGGCTCCTCTGAACACTGAAGCTTTCTTT.

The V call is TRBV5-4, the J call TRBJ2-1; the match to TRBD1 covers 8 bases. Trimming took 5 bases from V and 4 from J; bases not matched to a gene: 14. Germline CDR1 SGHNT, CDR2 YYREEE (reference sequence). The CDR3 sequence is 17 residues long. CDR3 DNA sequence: TGTGCCAGCAGGCCCACAGGGGGTTGGGGGAAATACAATGAGCAGTTCTTC. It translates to CASRPTGGWGKYNEQFF.

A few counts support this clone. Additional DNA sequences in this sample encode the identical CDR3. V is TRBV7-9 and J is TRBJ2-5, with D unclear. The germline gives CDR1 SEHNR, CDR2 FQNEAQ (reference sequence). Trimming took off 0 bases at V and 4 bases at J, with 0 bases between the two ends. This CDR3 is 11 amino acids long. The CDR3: CASSLAETQYF. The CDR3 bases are TGTGCCAGCAGCTTAGCAGAGACCCAGTACTTC.

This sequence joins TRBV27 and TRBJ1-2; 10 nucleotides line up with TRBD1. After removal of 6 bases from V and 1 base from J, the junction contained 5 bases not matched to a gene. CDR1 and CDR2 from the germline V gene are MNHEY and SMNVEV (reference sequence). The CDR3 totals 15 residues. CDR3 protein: CASRMGTGDNYGYTF. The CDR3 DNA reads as TGTGCCAGCAGAATGGGGACAGGGGATAACTATGGCTACACCTTC.